The 24 T cell receptor beta chains below were found in one sample sequenced in a study of cytomegalovirus exposure and HLA in healthy donors. Here immunoSEQ multiplex PCR was the method, and the copy in TCRdb shows in-frame clones only, minus some. The sample contains 330,000 or so clones, 80% to 90% of which appear only once. The sequencing input was PBMCs. The receptor source for this set is a woman between 18 and 29 years old in good health and CMV-seronegative.

This clone was detected only once. This rearrangement joins TRBV10-3 to TRBJ1-4; D gene uncertain. This CDR3 comprises 13 residues. Germline assignment: CDR1 ENHRY and CDR2 SYGVKD. V was trimmed by 4 bases and J by 9 bases, leaving 12 bases between them. CDR3 DNA: TGTGCCATCAGTGTCGAGCATTTACAAAAACTGTTTTTT. This encodes CAISVEHLQKLFF.

This clone was seen more than once but under ten times. The chain couples TRBV4-2 to TRBJ1-2; D is undetermined. CDR1 is LGHNA and CDR2 is YNFKEQ in the germline V gene. This CDR3 spans 14 amino acids. Trimming cost V 0 bases and J 3 bases, with 8 bases left between them. This chain's CDR3 is CASSQDEGHYGYTF. In DNA, the CDR3 is TGTGCCAGCAGCCAAGACGAGGGCCACTATGGCTACACCTTC.

V gene TRBV5-1 combines with J gene TRBJ2-1; 9 nucleotides match TRBD1. V shed 4 bases and J 7 bases; nucleotides not matched to a gene: 9. Germline CDR1 is SGHRS and CDR2 is YFSETQ. The CDR3 has 15 residues. CDR3 residues: CASSHPGQGWNEQFF. As DNA, the CDR3 is TGCGCCAGCAGCCATCCGGGACAGGGTTGGAATGAGCAGTTCTTC.

The chain carries TRBV7-2 and TRBJ2-5; D is perhaps TRBD2 (7 bases). With 5 bases removed from V and 5 bases from J, the gap between germline ends came to 15 bases. Germline V gene sequence: CDR1 SGHTA, CDR2 FQGNSA. The CDR3 runs 14 residues. In DNA, the CDR3 is TGTGCCAGCAGCCATGGGGGGGCATGGGAGACCCAGTACTTC. Residues: CASSHGGAWETQYF.

The chain has TRBV7-8 and TRBJ1-2; TRBD1 aligns across 11 bases. The CDR3 is 16 amino acids. Germline V gives CDR1 SGHVS, CDR2 FQNEAQ. With 5 bases clipped from V and 8 bases from J, the junction kept 13 bases outside the gene matches. This CDR3 reads CASSIALAGQGGGYTF. The CDR3 DNA reads as TGTGCCAGCAGCATCGCGTTAGCGGGACAGGGGGGCGGCTACACCTTC.

This clone turned up a few times. In DNA, the CDR3 is TGCAGCGTTGAGGAGGGGATCTATGGCTACACCTTC. Translated: CSVEEGIYGYTF. The chain has TRBV29-1 and TRBJ1-2; weak D call: TRBD1 (5 bases). CDR3 size: 12 residues. V was clipped by 3 bases and J by 4 bases, with 9 bases between them. Germline values: CDR1 SQVTM, CDR2 ANQGSEA. The entire variable domain, with the rest obtained from reference TRBV29-1 and TRBJ1-2, is as follows: SAVISQKPSRDICQRGTSLTIQCQVDSQVTMMFWYRQQPGQSLTLIATANQGSEATYESGFVIDKFPISRPNLTFSTLTVSNMSPEDSSIYLCSVEEGIYGYTFGSGTRLTVV.

This chain joins TRBV6-1 and TRBJ2-5; 8 nucleotides align to TRBD2. CDR3 length equals 13 residues. Trimming at V came to 7 bases and at J to 5 bases, leaving 6 bases not matched to a gene. Per the germline V gene, CDR1 is MNHNS and CDR2 is SASEGT. Here the CDR3 reads CASITAGAETQYF. DNA for the CDR3: TGTGCCAGCATAACAGCGGGAGCGGAGACCCAGTACTTC.

The chain carries TRBV27 and TRBJ2-3, with 8 bases fitting TRBD2. V lost 6 bases, J lost 4 bases, and 9 bases stayed unmatched. CDR1 MNHEY and CDR2 SMNVEV come from the germline V gene (reference sequence). This CDR3 contains 15 residues. CDR3 DNA sequence: TGTGCCAGCAGGAGTGAGCGGGAGAGAGCAGATACGCAGTATTTT. It encodes CASRSERERADTQYF.

The CDR3 spells CASSSGTGGSEQFF. As DNA, the CDR3 is TGCGCCAGCAGCTCAGGGACAGGGGGTAGTGAGCAGTTCTTC. The chain joins TRBV5-1 to TRBJ2-1, with TRBD1 matching over 11 bases. Trimming took 3 bases from V and 9 from J; bases not matched to a gene: 5. The CDR3 length is 14 residues. Germline V gene lookup returns CDR1 SGHRS and CDR2 YFSETQ.

V and J are TRBV9 and TRBJ2-5; 7 positions agree with TRBD2. The CDR3 length is 14 residues. With 0 bases clipped from V and 5 bases from J, the junction kept 4 bases outside the gene matches. The germline CDR1 and CDR2 sequences are SGDLS and YYNGEE. The CDR3 spells CASSVGGGPETQYF. The CDR3 nucleotides read TGTGCCAGCAGCGTAGGCGGGGGACCGGAGACCCAGTACTTC.

The rearrangement links TRBV30 to TRBJ1-1, with TRBD1 identical over 8 bases. The CDR3 is 13 amino acids. With 1 base clipped from V and 11 bases from J, the junction kept 9 bases outside the gene matches. Germline V gene data show CDR1 as GTSNPN and CDR2 as SVGIG (reference sequence). The CDR3 protein is CAWSGQGPAAAFF. CDR3 nucleotides: TGTGCCTGGAGTGGACAGGGGCCGGCGGCGGCTTTCTTT. The full variable domain, with the rest looked up from reference TRBV30 and TRBJ1-1, is SQTIHQWPATLVQPVGSPLSLECTVEGTSNPNLYWYRQAAGRGLQLLFYSVGIGQISSEVPQNLSASRPQDRQFILSSKKLLLSDSGFYLCAWSGQGPAAAFFGQGTRLTVV.

Only one count was recorded for this clone. This CDR3 reads CASSLDYSYEQYF. In DNA, the CDR3 is TGTGCCAGCAGTTTAGACTACTCCTACGAGCAGTACTTC. The chain joins TRBV27 to TRBJ2-7; D is perhaps TRBD2 (5 bases). Germline V gives CDR1 MNHEY, CDR2 SMNVEV (reference sequence). Trimming removed 2 bases from V and 0 bases from J, with 5 bases in between. The CDR3 has 13 residues.

This clone appeared a single time. The gene calls are TRBV4-1 and TRBJ2-6, with D possibly matching TRBD1 (6 bases). Germline assignment: CDR1 MGHRA and CDR2 YSYEKL. V lost 4 bases and J lost 4, with 23 bases in between. This CDR3 is 19 amino acids long. This CDR3 reads CASSLLTGRRPPGANVLTF. As DNA, the CDR3 is TGCGCCAGCAGCCTCCTGACAGGTCGGCGCCCCCCCGGGGCCAACGTCCTGACTTTC.

As DNA, the CDR3 is TGTGCCAGCAGTCGGGACAGGGGGTTATATCGGTGCCCCACCGGGGAGCTGTTTTTT. Translation gives CASSRDRGLYRCPTGELFF. The genes are TRBV28 and TRBJ2-2; 11 bases align to TRBD1. The CDR3 consists of 19 residues. Germline V CDR1 and CDR2: MDHEN, SYDVKM. V lost 5 bases, J lost 4 bases, and 15 bases stayed unmatched.

V and J are TRBV27 and TRBJ1-5, with TRBD1 matching over 9 bases. There are 14 residues in the CDR3. The J segment lost 2 bases and the V segment lost 7 bases, leaving 3 bases of the junction unmatched. Per germline, CDR1 MNHEY and CDR2 SMNVEV (reference sequence). CDR3 nucleotide sequence: TGTGCCAGCACTAGGACAGGGGGCAATCAGCCCCAGCATTTT. Translating gives CASTRTGGNQPQHF.

The V and J genes are TRBV5-6 and TRBJ2-7, with 7 bases matching TRBD2. This CDR3 contains 13 residues. Trimming cost V 2 bases and J 2 bases; bases outside gene matches: 1. CDR1 SGHDT and CDR2 YYEEEE come from the germline V gene. The CDR3 sequence: CASSFLAAYEQYF. The CDR3 nucleotides read TGTGCCAGCAGCTTCCTAGCGGCCTACGAGCAGTACTTC.

In DNA, the CDR3 is TGTGCCAGCTCGCCAACAGGGTCCTACAATGAGCAGTTCTTC. This codes for CASSPTGSYNEQFF. This sequence joins TRBV18 and TRBJ2-1; a possible D gene is TRBD1 (6 bases). CDR3 size: 14 residues. The germline V gene encodes CDR1 KGHSH and CDR2 LQKENI. V lost 6 bases to trimming and J lost 1 base, with 10 bases between them.

The CDR3: CASRTDREAFF. CDR3 in DNA: TGTGCCAGCAGGACTGACAGAGAAGCTTTCTTT. The genes are TRBV6-5 and TRBJ1-1, with D perhaps TRBD1 (5 bases). Trimming removed 6 bases at V and 8 bases at J, with 10 bases between. The CDR3 loop spans 11 amino acids. Germline V gene data show CDR1 as MNHEY and CDR2 as SVGAGI.

The chain joins TRBV11-1 to TRBJ2-7; 7 nucleotides agree with TRBD2. CDR1 SGHAT and CDR2 FQDESV come from the germline V gene (reference sequence). The CDR3 totals 14 residues. Trimming removed 6 bases from V and 4 bases from J; junction bases left unmatched: 9. The CDR3, as DNA: TGTGCCAGCAGAGGGCCTAGCGGAAGTTACGAGCAGTACTTC. This gives the protein CASRGPSGSYEQYF.

The table lists this clone with a count of one. The chain employs TRBV6-5 and TRBJ1-2; 7 bases are shared with TRBD1. Germline CDR1 is MNHEY and CDR2 is SVGAGI. This CDR3 has 15 amino acids. Germline trimming cut 6 bases from V and 2 bases from J; bases unmatched to any gene: 9. CDR3 in DNA: TGTGCCAGCAGCATAAACGCGGGACAGAACTATGGCTACACCTTC. It encodes CASSINAGQNYGYTF.

Remarks on this clone: At one end, the junction sequence differs from germline, possibly due to a read error. V usage is TRBV29-1 and J usage is TRBJ2-5, with TRBD1 as a possible D gene (6 bases). The germline V gene has CDR1 SQVTM and CDR2 ANQGSEA. The CDR3 has 11 residues. CDR3 sequence reads: CSVVMGATLHF. The CDR3 nucleotides are TGCAGCGTTGTGATGGGGGCGACCCTACACTTC.

The J gene is TRBJ2-1, the V gene TRBV5-8, with 12 bases identical to TRBD1. Germline lookup yields CDR1 SGHTS and CDR2 YDEGEE. The ends lost 6 bases at V and 6 bases at J; junction bases unmatched: 7. The CDR3 is made up of 15 amino acids. The CDR3: CASNAGTGGINEQFF. For the CDR3, the DNA is TGTGCCAGCAACGCCGGGACAGGGGGCATCAATGAGCAGTTCTTC.

The chain recombines TRBV29-1 with TRBJ1-1, with 10 bases that match TRBD1. The CDR3 totals 17 residues. Germline V gene data show CDR1 as SQVTM and CDR2 as ANQGSEA. V trimming: 6 bases; J trimming: 4 bases; junction bases outside the gene matches: 17. The DNA of the CDR3 is TGCAGCGTCGGGACAGGGGCCCTGGTGGAGGGGGGCACTGAAGCTTTCTTT. Amino acid sequence: CSVGTGALVEGGTEAFF.

The genes are TRBV2 and TRBJ2-7, with 9 bases lining up with TRBD1. The CDR3 runs 15 residues. In germline, CDR1 is SNHLY, CDR2 FYNNEI. V was pared by 7 bases and J by 2 bases, with 9 bases of the junction left unmatched. This chain's CDR3 is CASKPGTGPPYEQYF. The DNA of the CDR3 is TGTGCCAGCAAACCCGGGACAGGGCCCCCCTACGAGCAGTACTTC.